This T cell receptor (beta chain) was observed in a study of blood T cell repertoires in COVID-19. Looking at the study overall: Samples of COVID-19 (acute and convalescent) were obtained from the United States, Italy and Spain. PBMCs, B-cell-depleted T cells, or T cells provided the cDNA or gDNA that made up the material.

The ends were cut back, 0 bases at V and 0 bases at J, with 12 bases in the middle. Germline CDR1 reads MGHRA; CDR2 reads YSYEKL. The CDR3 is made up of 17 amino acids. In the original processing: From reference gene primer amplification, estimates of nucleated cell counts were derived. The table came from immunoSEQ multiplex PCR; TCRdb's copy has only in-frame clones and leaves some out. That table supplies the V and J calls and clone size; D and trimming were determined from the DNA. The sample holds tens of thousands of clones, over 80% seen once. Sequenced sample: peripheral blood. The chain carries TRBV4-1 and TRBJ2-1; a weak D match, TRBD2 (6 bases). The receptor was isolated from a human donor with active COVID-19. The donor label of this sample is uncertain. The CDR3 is CASSQEGGLISYNEQFF. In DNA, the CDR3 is TGCGCCAGCAGCCAAGAAGGAGGGCTAATCTCCTACAATGAGCAGTTCTTC.